These 4 T cell receptor beta chains were all obtained from the same sample, sequenced in a study of CXCR3-negative and CXCR3-positive naive CD8 T cells. Their cognate antigens are unknown. Researchers prepared the TRB cDNA libraries using 5' RACE with UMI labels. After re-calling the 5' RACE reads, TCRdb lists one entry per CDR3 protein, DNA absent. The repertoire table contains 65,000 to 90,000 distinct CDR3 sequences. General observations from the study: Against CXCR3-negative naive cells, CXCR3-positive naive cells showed more hydrophobic TRB CDR3s.

Sequencing used naive CXCR3+ CD8+ T cells from blood. Described subset: CD45RO-CCR7+CD27+CD95- naive CD8+ T cells expressing CXCR3 (TNR3+). The receptors originated from a human donor in good health. Some clones in this sample may be carry-over from other donors' samples.

The V and J genes are TRBV28 and TRBJ1-1. The CDR3 covers 11 residues. Germline V gives CDR1 MDHEN, CDR2 SYDVKM. The CDR3 here is CASSLYSEAFF.

The chain links TRBV24-1 to TRBJ1-1; TCRdb's assignment of TRBD1 cannot be checked, as there is no DNA. In germline, CDR1 is KGHDR, CDR2 SFDVKD. This CDR3 has 13 amino acids. CDR3 sequence: CATRQGAFTEAFF.

CDR3: CATQWGTDTQYF. This rearrangement joins TRBV23-1 to TRBJ2-3. TRBV23-1 is filed as an ORF, its function uncertain. The CDR3 contains 12 residues.

The chain couples TRBV4-1 to TRBJ2-3; absent DNA, TCRdb's TRBD1 call cannot be checked. In germline, CDR1 is MGHRA, CDR2 YSYEKL. There are 19 residues in the CDR3. CDR3: CASSQPPPGQGPGADTQYF.